These 15 T cell receptor beta chains share one sample of origin, sequenced in a study of regulatory T cells in long-lasting Graves disease. Time point here: persistent/refractory GD, antithyroid drugs over 5 years with positive TRAb. PBMCs provided the RNA from which the TCR library was made. According to the study, TCR beta libraries were built with iRepertoire HTBI primers and CDR3-region Arm-PCR. TCRdb reanalysed the multiplex PCR reads using MiXCR and keeps one entry per CDR3 protein. The table lists 700,000 or so distinct CDR3 sequences, 25% to 35% of them singletons. The source material was peripheral blood mononuclear cells (PBMCs), sampled when the disease was refractory, from a patient treated with antithyroid drugs. These receptors originate from a female donor with Graves disease.

J is TRBJ1-1 and V is TRBV24-1; 7 bases align to TRBD1. V shed 3 bases, J shed 8 bases, and the junction held 5 bases outside the gene matches. The length of the CDR3 is 13 residues. Germline assignment: CDR1 KGHDR and CDR2 SFDVKD. The CDR3 nucleotides are TGTGCCACCAGTGATCCCGGGACAGAAGAAGCTTTCTTT. Its translation is CATSDPGTEEAFF.

This clonotype turned up a few times. The gene calls are TRBV5-6 and TRBJ1-1; D may be TRBD1 (5 bases). This CDR3 has 12 residues. V lost 0 bases to trimming and J lost 7 bases, with 7 bases between them. CDR1 is SGHDT, CDR2 YYEEEE, per germline. CDR3: CASSLDDSEAFF. The DNA of the CDR3 is TGTGCCAGCAGCTTGGACGACAGTGAAGCTTTCTTT.

This clonotype was detected a few times. The chain recombines TRBV28 with TRBJ1-5; tentatively, D is TRBD1 (6 bases). This CDR3 has 12 residues. Germline values: CDR1 MDHEN, CDR2 SYDVKM. V gave up 4 bases and J gave up 11 bases, with 12 bases separating them. CDR3: CASSSSRGAQHF. The CDR3 DNA reads as TGTGCCAGCAGTTCCTCCAGGGGAGCCCAGCATTTT.

This clonotype occurred a few times. This sequence joins TRBV3-1 and TRBJ1-1; no firm D call. V gave up 3 bases and J gave up 2 bases, with 10 bases separating them. Germline lookup yields CDR1 LGHDT and CDR2 YNNKEL (reference sequence). The CDR3 has 14 residues. The CDR3 region is CASSHNGANTEAFF. In DNA, the CDR3 is TGTGCCAGCAGCCACAACGGCGCAAACACTGAAGCTTTCTTT. The full variable domain, completed using reference TRBV3-1 and TRBJ1-1, is DTAVSQTPKYLVTQMGNDKSIKCEQNLGHDTMYWYKQDSKKFLKIMFSYNNKELIINETVPNRFSPKSPDKAHLNLHINSLELGDSAVYFCASSHNGANTEAFFGQGTRLTVV.

As regards this clonotype: This sequence may be a read error, since a much larger clone differs from it by one base. The chain has TRBV10-3 and TRBJ2-1; 13 nucleotides agree with TRBD2. V was clipped by 3 bases and J by 5 bases; unmatched bases: 1. The CDR3 consists of 15 residues. CDR1 is ENHRY, CDR2 SYGVKD, per germline. The CDR3 sequence is CAISDGTSGNNEQFF. In nucleotides, the CDR3 is TGTGCCATCAGTGACGGGACTAGCGGGAACAATGAGCAGTTCTTC.

V and J are TRBV29-1 and TRBJ2-2; a weak D match, TRBD1 (6 bases). V lost 4 bases, J lost 6 bases, and 15 bases lay in between. This CDR3 is built from 14 residues. CDR1 is SQVTM and CDR2 is ANQGSEA in the germline V gene. The CDR3 spells CSVGTVNSPGELFF. The CDR3 nucleotides are TGCAGCGTTGGGACAGTAAATTCGCCCGGGGAGCTGTTTTTT.

The V and J genes are TRBV5-4 and TRBJ1-2; the D is unclear. The germline V gene encodes CDR1 SGHNT and CDR2 YYREEE (reference sequence). V lost 0 bases to trimming and J lost 6 bases, with 6 bases between them. The CDR3 extends over 12 amino acids. The CDR3 loop is CASSLDTNGYTF. CDR3 sequence (DNA): TGTGCCAGCAGCTTGGATACAAATGGCTACACCTTC.

The count of this clonotype is one. A clone one base away is much larger, so this may be a read error. The CDR3 loop is CANSAGTKETQYF. CDR3 coding DNA: TGTGCCAACAGTGCCGGAACCAAAGAGACCCAGTACTTC. This rearrangement joins TRBV6-1 to TRBJ2-5; D uncertain. CDR1 and CDR2 (germline): MNHNS, SASEGT. This CDR3 region has 13 residues.

As concerns this clonotype: The junction departs from the called germline gene at one end, perhaps through a read error. The V gene is TRBV3-1, the J gene TRBJ2-7; TRBD1 agrees at 9 bases. Germline loops: CDR1 LGHDT, CDR2 YNNKEL (reference sequence). The CDR3 is 14 residues long. As DNA, the CDR3 is TGTACCAGCAGCCAAGGGGGACAGGGTTACGAGCAGTACTTC. Translating gives CTSSQGGQGYEQYF.

This clonotype was seen more than once but under ten times. V and J are TRBV12-3 or TRBV12-4 and TRBJ2-7; D is possibly TRBD1 (5 bases). Trimming took off 6 bases at V and 3 bases at J, with 12 bases between the two ends. The CDR3 contains 13 residues. The CDR3 DNA sequence: TGTGCCAGCAGCAGACAGAGATTCTACGAGCAGTACTTC. This encodes CASSRQRFYEQYF.

This clonotype was counted only a few times. The chain recombines TRBV19 with TRBJ1-5; TRBD1 matches at 9 bases. Germline values: CDR1 LNHDA, CDR2 SQIVND (reference sequence). The CDR3 length is 14 residues. V gave up 4 bases and J gave up 6 bases; unmatched junction bases: 4. The CDR3: CASSRQGVAQPQHF. The CDR3 nucleotides read TGTGCCAGTAGTAGACAGGGGGTGGCTCAGCCCCAGCATTTT.

The CDR3 is CASSLTGGPPPENIQYF. CDR3 sequence (DNA): TGTGCCAGCAGCCTCACTGGGGGGCCACCTCCAGAAAACATTCAGTACTTC. The chain links TRBV11-2 to TRBJ2-4; the D call may be TRBD1 or TRBD2 (6 bases each). CDR3 length: 17 residues. The germline V and J ends were trimmed by 5 bases and 5 bases, with 22 bases remaining between them. The V gene's germline CDR1 is SGHAT and CDR2 FQNNGV.

This clonotype occurred many times. The V gene is TRBV12-3 or TRBV12-4, the J gene TRBJ1-2; TRBD1 is a possible D gene (6 bases). This CDR3 comprises 13 residues. The V gene lost 2 bases and the J gene lost 8 bases, with 12 bases spanning the gap. This CDR3 is CASSLFQGRGYTF. Here the CDR3 DNA reads TGTGCCAGCAGTTTATTTCAGGGGAGGGGCTACACCTTC.

This chain links TRBV30 with TRBJ1-1; maybe TRBD1 (6 bases). V lost 1 base and J lost 11, with 11 bases in between. In germline, CDR1 is GTSNPN, CDR2 SVGIG (reference sequence). The CDR3 has 11 amino acids. The CDR3 sequence is CAWSEGEGAFF. The CDR3, as DNA: TGTGCCTGGAGTGAGGGGGAGGGGGCTTTCTTT.

This clonotype was picked up many times. The chain carries TRBV2 and TRBJ2-5, with D hard to call. V lost 1 base and J lost 1, with 7 bases in between. The CDR3 is made up of 14 amino acids. The germline CDR1 and CDR2 sequences are SNHLY and FYNNEI. This CDR3 is CASSEVTPQETQYF. CDR3 coding DNA: TGTGCCAGCAGTGAAGTTACACCCCAAGAGACCCAGTACTTC. Full variable domain (outside the CDR3, taken from reference TRBV2 and TRBJ2-5): EPEVTQTPSHQVTQMGQEVILRCVPISNHLYFYWYRQILGQKVEFLVSFYNNEISEKSEIFDDQFSVERPDGSNFTLKIRSTKLEDSAMYFCASSEVTPQETQYFGPGTRLLVL.